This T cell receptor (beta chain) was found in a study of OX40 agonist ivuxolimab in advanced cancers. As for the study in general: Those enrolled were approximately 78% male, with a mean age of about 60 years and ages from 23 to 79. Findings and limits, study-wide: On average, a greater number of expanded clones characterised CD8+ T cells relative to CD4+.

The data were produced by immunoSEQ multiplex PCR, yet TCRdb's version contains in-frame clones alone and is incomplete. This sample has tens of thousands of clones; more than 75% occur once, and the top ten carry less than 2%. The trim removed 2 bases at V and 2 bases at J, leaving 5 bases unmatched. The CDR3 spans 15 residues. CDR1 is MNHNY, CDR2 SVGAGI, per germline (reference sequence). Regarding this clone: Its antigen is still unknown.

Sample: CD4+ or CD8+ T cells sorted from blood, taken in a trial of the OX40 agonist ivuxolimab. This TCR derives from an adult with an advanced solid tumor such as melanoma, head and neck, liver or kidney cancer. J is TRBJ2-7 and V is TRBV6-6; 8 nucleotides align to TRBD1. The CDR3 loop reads CASSYPGQDTYEQYF. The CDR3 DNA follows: TGTGCCAGCAGTTACCCGGGACAGGACACCTACGAGCAGTACTTC.